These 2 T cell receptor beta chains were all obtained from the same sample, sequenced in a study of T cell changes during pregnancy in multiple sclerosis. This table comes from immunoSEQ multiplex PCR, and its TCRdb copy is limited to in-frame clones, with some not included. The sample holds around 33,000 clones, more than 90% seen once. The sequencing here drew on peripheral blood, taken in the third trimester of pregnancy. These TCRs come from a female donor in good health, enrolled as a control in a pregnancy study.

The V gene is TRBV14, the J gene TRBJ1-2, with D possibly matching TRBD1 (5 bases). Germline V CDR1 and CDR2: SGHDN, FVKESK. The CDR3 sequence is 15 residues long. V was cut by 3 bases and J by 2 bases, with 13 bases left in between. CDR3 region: CASSQGGLLNYGYTF. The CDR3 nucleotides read TGTGCCAGCAGCCAGGGGGGATTATTAAACTATGGCTACACCTTC.

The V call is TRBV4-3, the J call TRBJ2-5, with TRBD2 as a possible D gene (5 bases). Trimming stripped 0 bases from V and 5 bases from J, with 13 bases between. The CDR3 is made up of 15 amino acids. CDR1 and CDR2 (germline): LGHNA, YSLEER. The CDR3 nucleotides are TGCGCCAGCAGCCAAGATCGAGGACTGGCGGAGACCCAGTACTTC. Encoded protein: CASSQDRGLAETQYF.